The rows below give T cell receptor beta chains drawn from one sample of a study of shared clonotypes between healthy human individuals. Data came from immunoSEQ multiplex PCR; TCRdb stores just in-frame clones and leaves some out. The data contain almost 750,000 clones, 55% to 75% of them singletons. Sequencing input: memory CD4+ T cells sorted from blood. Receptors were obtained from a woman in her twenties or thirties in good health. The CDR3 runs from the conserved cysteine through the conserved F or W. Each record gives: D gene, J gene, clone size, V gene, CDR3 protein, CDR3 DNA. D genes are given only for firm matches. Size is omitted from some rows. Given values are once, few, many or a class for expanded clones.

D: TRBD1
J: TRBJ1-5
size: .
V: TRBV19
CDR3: CASSRGGQEDQPQHF
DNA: TGTGCCAGTAGTAGGGGCGGACAGGAGGATCAGCCCCAGCATTTT

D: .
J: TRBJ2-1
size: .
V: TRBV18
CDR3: CASSRRILARAGEQFF
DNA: TGTGCCAGCTCACGCAGGATTCTAGCAAGGGCGGGTGAGCAGTTCTTC

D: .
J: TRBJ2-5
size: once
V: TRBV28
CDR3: CASSSPRRTNQETQYF
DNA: TGTGCCAGCAGTTCTCCCCGCCGGACAAATCAAGAGACCCAGTACTTC

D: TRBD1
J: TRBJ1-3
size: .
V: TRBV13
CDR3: CASSILPGTGGFGNTIYF
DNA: TGTGCCAGCAGCATTTTACCGGGGACAGGGGGATTTGGAAACACCATATATTTT

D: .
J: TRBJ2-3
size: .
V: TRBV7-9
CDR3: CASSIGPGTDTQYF
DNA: TGTGCCAGCAGTATAGGACCGGGCACAGATACGCAGTATTTT

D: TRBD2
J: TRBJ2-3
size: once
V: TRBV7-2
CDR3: CASSPRTSGSSDTQYF
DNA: TGTGCCAGCAGCCCGCGGACTAGCGGGAGCTCAGATACGCAGTATTTT

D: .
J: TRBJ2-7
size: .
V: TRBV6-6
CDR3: CASSPTIPGQFHEQYF
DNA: TGTGCCAGCAGTCCAACGATCCCAGGACAGTTCCACGAGCAGTACTTC

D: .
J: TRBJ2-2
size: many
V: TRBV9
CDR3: CASSVTSLSRGELFF
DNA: TGTGCCAGCAGCGTAACCTCCCTTTCCAGAGGGGAGCTGTTTTTT

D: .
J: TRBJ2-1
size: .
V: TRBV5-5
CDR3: CASSLPGLVYNEQFF
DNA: TGTGCCAGCAGCTTACCGGGTCTCGTCTACAATGAGCAGTTCTTC

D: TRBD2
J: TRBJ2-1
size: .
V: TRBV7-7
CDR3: CASSLDGTSGSGEQFF
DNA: TGTGCCAGCAGCTTGGACGGGACTAGCGGGAGTGGGGAGCAGTTCTTC

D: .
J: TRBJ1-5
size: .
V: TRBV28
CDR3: CASSADSSNQPQHF
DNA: TGTGCCAGCAGTGCCGACAGTAGCAATCAGCCCCAGCATTTT

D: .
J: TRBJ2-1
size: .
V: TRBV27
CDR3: CASSPRQSSYNEQFF
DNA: TGTGCCAGCAGCCCCCGACAGAGCTCCTACAATGAGCAGTTCTTC

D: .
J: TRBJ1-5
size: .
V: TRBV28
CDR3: CASIVDRHGNQPQHF
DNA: TGTGCCAGCATCGTAGACAGGCATGGGAATCAGCCCCAGCATTTT

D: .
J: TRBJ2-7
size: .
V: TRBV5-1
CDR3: CASSLDGPAEQYF
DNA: TGCGCCAGCAGCTTGGACGGCCCGGCCGAGCAGTACTTC

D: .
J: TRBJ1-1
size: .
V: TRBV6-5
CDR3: CASSYSEGAAEAFF
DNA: TGTGCCAGCAGTTACTCGGAAGGGGCGGCTGAAGCTTTCTTT

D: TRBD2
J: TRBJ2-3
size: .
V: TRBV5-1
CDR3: CASSSFAGDTQYF
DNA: TGCGCCAGCAGCTCGTTCGCGGGGGACACGCAGTATTTT

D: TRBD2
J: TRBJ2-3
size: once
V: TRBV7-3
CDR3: CASSSEAGLDTQYF
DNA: TGTGCCAGCAGCTCCGAAGCGGGACTGGATACGCAGTATTTT

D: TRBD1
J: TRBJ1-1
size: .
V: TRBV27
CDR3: CASSLYGTGNTEAFF
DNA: TGTGCCAGCAGTCTTTACGGGACAGGGAACACTGAAGCTTTCTTT

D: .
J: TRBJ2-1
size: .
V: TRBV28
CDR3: CASSRVVNNEQFF
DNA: TGTGCCAGCAGCAGGGTTGTCAACAATGAGCAGTTCTTC

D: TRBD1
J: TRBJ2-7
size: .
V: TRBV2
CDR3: CASRPTGGNYEQYF
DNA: TGTGCCAGCAGACCGACAGGGGGGAACTACGAGCAGTACTTC

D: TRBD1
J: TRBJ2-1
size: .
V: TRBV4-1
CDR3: CASSQYLQGNEQFF
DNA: TGCGCCAGCAGCCAGTACTTACAGGGGAATGAGCAGTTCTTC

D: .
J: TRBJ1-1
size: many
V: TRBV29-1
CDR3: CSVVGQTGTEAFF
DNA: TGCAGCGTTGTCGGACAGACCGGCACTGAAGCTTTCTTT

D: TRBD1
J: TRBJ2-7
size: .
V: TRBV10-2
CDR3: CASREMTGGREQYF
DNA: TGCGCCAGCAGGGAAATGACAGGGGGCCGCGAGCAGTACTTC

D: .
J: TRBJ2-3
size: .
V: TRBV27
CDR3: CASSSLGYTDTQYF
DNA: TGTGCCAGCAGTTCCCTTGGCTACACAGATACGCAGTATTTT

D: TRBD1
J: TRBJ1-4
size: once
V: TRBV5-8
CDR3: CASSNPQGATNEKLFF
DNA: TGTGCCAGCAGCAATCCACAGGGGGCGACTAATGAAAAACTGTTTTTT

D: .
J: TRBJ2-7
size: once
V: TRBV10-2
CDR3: CASSEPGHSYEQYF
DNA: TGCGCCAGCAGTGAGCCGGGACACTCCTACGAGCAGTACTTC

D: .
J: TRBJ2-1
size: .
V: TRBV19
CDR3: CASSQDYYNEQFF
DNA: TGTGCCAGTAGTCAGGACTACTACAATGAGCAGTTCTTC

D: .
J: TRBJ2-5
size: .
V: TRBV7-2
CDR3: CASSSRAGETQYF
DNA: TGTGCCAGCAGCTCAAGGGCAGGCGAGACCCAGTACTTC

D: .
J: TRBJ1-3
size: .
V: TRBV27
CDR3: CASSLAAAGNTIYF
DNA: TGTGCCAGCAGTTTAGCAGCGGCTGGAAACACCATATATTTT

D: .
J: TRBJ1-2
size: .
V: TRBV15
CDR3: CATSREVMGAYGYTF
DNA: TGTGCCACCAGCAGAGAGGTTATGGGGGCTTACGGCTACACCTTC

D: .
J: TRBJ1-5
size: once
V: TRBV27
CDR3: CASSLTSGHSNQPQHF
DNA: TGTGCCAGCAGTTTAACTTCGGGGCATAGCAATCAGCCCCAGCATTTT

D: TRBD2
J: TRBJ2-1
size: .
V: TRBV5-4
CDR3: CASSRPSGSNEQFF
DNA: TGTGCCAGCAGCCGCCCTAGCGGGAGCAATGAGCAGTTCTTC

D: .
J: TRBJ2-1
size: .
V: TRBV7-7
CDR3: CASSSQQGNEQFF
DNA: TGTGCCAGCAGCTCTCAACAGGGCAATGAGCAGTTCTTC

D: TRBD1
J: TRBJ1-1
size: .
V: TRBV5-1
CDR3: CASSLGDRDNPEAFF
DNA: TGCGCCAGCAGCTTGGGGGACAGGGATAACCCTGAAGCTTTCTTT

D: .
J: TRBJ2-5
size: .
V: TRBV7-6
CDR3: CASSLGTARETQYF
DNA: TGTGCCAGCAGCCTAGGGACCGCTCGGGAGACCCAGTACTTC

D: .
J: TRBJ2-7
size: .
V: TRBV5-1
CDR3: CASSLAGGAYEQYF
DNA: TGCGCCAGCAGCTTGGCAGGGGGGGCCTACGAGCAGTACTTC

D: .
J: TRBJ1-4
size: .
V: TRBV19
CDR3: CASSITGFKATNEKLFF
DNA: TGTGCCAGTAGTATCACAGGGTTTAAAGCAACTAATGAAAAACTGTTTTTT

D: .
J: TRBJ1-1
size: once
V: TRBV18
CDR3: CASSPNANTEAFF
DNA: TGTGCCAGCTCACCGAATGCGAACACTGAAGCTTTCTTT

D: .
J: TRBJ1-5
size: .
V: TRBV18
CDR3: CASSQSGNQPQHF
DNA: TGTGCCAGCTCACAGAGCGGCAATCAGCCCCAGCATTTT

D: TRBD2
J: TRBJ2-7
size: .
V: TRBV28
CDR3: CASSEGLAEHYEQYF
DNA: TGTGCCAGCAGTGAGGGACTAGCGGAGCACTACGAGCAGTACTTC